Below are 22 T cell receptor beta chains sequenced from a single sample in a study of PD-1 blockade in classical Hodgkin lymphoma. In every patient, relapse followed autologous stem cell transplantation, while exposure to brentuximab vedotin differed. Method: immunoSEQ multiplex PCR; TCRdb's copy keeps in-frame clones and lacks some. Among 55,000 to 65,000 clones listed, around 89% were seen once. Sequencing used peripheral blood mononuclear cells (PBMCs), obtained at baseline. These TCRs come from a human donor with classical Hodgkin lymphoma.

V is TRBV14 and J is TRBJ2-1; TRBD2 aligns across 12 bases. The V gene end was trimmed by 1 base and the J gene end by 9 bases; junction bases not matched to a gene: 7. Germline V CDR1 and CDR2: SGHDN, FVKESK. The CDR3 length is 16 residues. In DNA, the CDR3 is TGTGCCAGCAGCCAAGGATTGACTAGCGGGGGCTTTGAGCAGTTCTTC. It specifies CASSQGLTSGGFEQFF.

The CDR3 spells CASSPVSSDNYYGYTF. The DNA for the CDR3 is TGTGCCAGCAGCCCGGTGTCGTCAGACAATTACTATGGCTACACCTTC. The rearrangement joins TRBV9 to TRBJ1-2; D gene unclear. The germline V and J ends were trimmed by 4 bases and 3 bases, with 19 bases remaining between them. This CDR3 is built from 16 residues. The germline CDR1 and CDR2 sequences are SGDLS and YYNGEE. Filled out from reference TRBV9 and TRBJ1-2, the complete variable domain reads DSGVTQTPKHLITATGQRVTLRCSPRSGDLSVYWYQQSLDQGLQFLIQYYNGEERAKGNILERFSAQQFPDLHSELNLSSLELGDSALYFCASSPVSSDNYYGYTFGSGTRLTVV.

V and J are TRBV10-3 and TRBJ2-3; perhaps D is TRBD1 or TRBD2 (5 bases each). Germline V gene sequence: CDR1 ENHRY, CDR2 SYGVKD. V shed 6 bases and J shed 0 bases, with 7 bases lying between them. The CDR3 sequence is 13 residues long. CDR3 protein: CAIRGTSTDTQYF. The DNA of the CDR3 is TGTGCCATCAGAGGGACCAGCACAGATACGCAGTATTTT.

The chain recombines TRBV10-3 with TRBJ2-1; D may be TRBD1 or TRBD2 (5 bases each). Germline values: CDR1 ENHRY, CDR2 SYGVKD. The V and J ends lost 6 bases and 2 bases respectively, with 17 bases between them. This CDR3 contains 16 residues. The CDR3 sequence: CAISGAPGEPYNEQFF. The CDR3 DNA is TGTGCCATCAGCGGGGCTCCAGGAGAGCCCTACAATGAGCAGTTCTTC.

The chain recombines TRBV7-9 with TRBJ2-7, with TRBD2 matching over 7 bases. The V gene end was trimmed by 3 bases and the J gene end by 6 bases; junction bases not matched to a gene: 8. Germline CDR1 is SEHNR and CDR2 is FQNEAQ (reference sequence). The CDR3 sequence is 14 residues long. This CDR3 reads CASSFVGWEGEQYF. The CDR3 bases are TGTGCCAGCAGCTTCGTCGGATGGGAGGGCGAGCAGTACTTC.

This chain joins TRBV7-2 and TRBJ1-2; D perhaps matches TRBD1 (5 bases). The germline V and J ends were trimmed by 3 bases and 0 bases, with 14 bases remaining between them. Germline-derived CDR1 and CDR2 are SGHTA and FQGNSA. CDR3 length: 16 residues. The CDR3 DNA sequence: TGTGCCAGCAGCTTTCGACAGTTCCTTCCTAACTATGGCTACACCTTC. Protein product: CASSFRQFLPNYGYTF.

This clone appeared many times. V is TRBV10-3 and J is TRBJ1-2, with unresolved D. CDR1 ENHRY and CDR2 SYGVKD come from the germline V gene. CDR3 length: 17 amino acids. Trimming removed 8 bases at V and 8 bases at J, with 30 bases between. The DNA for the CDR3 is TGTGCCATCCTTGTTTGGCATACGGATCCATCCTATGTAGGCTACACCTTC. This translates into CAILVWHTDPSYVGYTF.

The V call is TRBV4-1, the J call TRBJ1-6, with a possible D match to TRBD1 (5 bases). Trimming removed 0 bases at V and 8 bases at J, with 17 bases between. The CDR3 runs 17 residues. Per germline, CDR1 MGHRA and CDR2 YSYEKL. The CDR3, as DNA: TGCGCCAGCAGCCAAGACCCCCCGGGGGAGAGGCATTCACCCCTCCACTTT. Its translation: CASSQDPPGERHSPLHF.

The chain employs TRBV30 and TRBJ1-2; D may be TRBD1 (5 bases). The V end lost 5 bases, the J end lost 4 bases, and 17 bases lay between the germline ends. The CDR3 contains 14 residues. The germline CDR1 and CDR2 sequences are GTSNPN and SVGIG (reference sequence). CDR3 DNA sequence: TGTGCCTGGCAAAGACAGTCTCCCGGCTATGGCTACACCTTC. It codes for CAWQRQSPGYGYTF.

V usage is TRBV2 and J usage is TRBJ2-7; no clear D gene. Germline CDR1 SNHLY, CDR2 FYNNEI. The CDR3 length is 13 residues. Trimming shortened V by 4 bases and J by 3 bases, and 10 bases separated the two germline ends. The DNA for the CDR3 is TGTGCCAGCAGTGTTCACAGACACTACGAGCAGTACTTC. Protein product: CASSVHRHYEQYF. Filled out from reference TRBV2 and TRBJ2-7, the complete variable domain reads EPEVTQTPSHQVTQMGQEVILRCVPISNHLYFYWYRQILGQKVEFLVSFYNNEISEKSEIFDDQFSVERPDGSNFTLKIRSTKLEDSAMYFCASSVHRHYEQYFGPGTRLTVT.

The rearrangement links TRBV30 to TRBJ1-3; 9 nucleotides match TRBD1. Germline CDR1 is GTSNPN and CDR2 is SVGIG (reference sequence). The J segment lost 0 bases and the V segment lost 5 bases, leaving 8 bases of the junction unmatched. The CDR3 contains 16 residues. In nucleotides, the CDR3 is TGTGCCTGGGGGGGACAGGGATTACCCTCTGGAAACACCATATATTTT. It specifies CAWGGQGLPSGNTIYF.

The chain carries TRBV7-7 and TRBJ2-2, with D perhaps matching TRBD2 (6 bases). There are 13 residues in the CDR3. Germline V lookup: CDR1 SSHAT, CDR2 FNYEAQ (reference sequence). This CDR3 is CATRDSNTGELFF. The DNA for the CDR3 is TGTGCTACCCGGGACTCGAACACCGGGGAGCTGTTTTTT.

The chain is built from TRBV13 and TRBJ1-2; D is undetermined. Trimming shortened V by 1 base and J by 4 bases, and 10 bases separated the two germline ends. This CDR3 region has 14 residues. Germline CDR1 and CDR2: PRHDT and FYEKMQ (reference sequence). The CDR3 bases are TGTGCCAGCAGCTTAGAATCGGGATTCTATGGCTACACCTTC. This encodes CASSLESGFYGYTF.

The V call is TRBV5-1, the J call TRBJ2-5; D is perhaps TRBD1 (5 bases). The CDR3 has 14 residues. CDR1 is SGHRS, CDR2 YFSETQ, per germline. The V and J ends lost 2 bases and 1 base respectively, with 9 bases between them. The CDR3 DNA reads TGCGCCAGCAGCTTTCAGGGAATCCAAGAGACCCAGTACTTC. Protein product: CASSFQGIQETQYF.

The CDR3 nucleotides are TGCGCCAGCGAAGGACAAGCATACAATGAGCAGTTCTTC. This gives the protein CASEGQAYNEQFF. The chain is built from TRBV10-2 and TRBJ2-1, with D possibly TRBD1 on 5 matching bases. The CDR3 is made up of 13 amino acids. V gave up 8 bases and J gave up 4 bases, with 12 bases separating them. The germline CDR1 and CDR2 sequences are WSHSY and SAAADI.

This chain uses TRBV4-2 with TRBJ2-3, with D perhaps TRBD2 (5 bases). The CDR3 is made up of 16 amino acids. Trimming cost V 3 bases and J 5 bases, with 18 bases left between them. CDR1 is LGHNA, CDR2 YNFKEQ, per germline. CDR3 residues: CASSQRTSISEDTQYF. Here the CDR3 DNA reads TGTGCCAGCAGCCAGAGGACTTCCATTTCCGAAGATACGCAGTATTTT.

The chain recombines TRBV27 with TRBJ2-7; 7 positions agree with TRBD1. Germline-derived CDR1 and CDR2 are MNHEY and SMNVEV (reference sequence). The CDR3 extends over 16 amino acids. V was clipped by 2 bases and J by 2 bases; unmatched bases: 9. The CDR3 loop reads CASSLGRQGVAYEQYF. The CDR3 DNA is TGTGCCAGCAGTTTAGGCCGCCAGGGGGTAGCCTACGAGCAGTACTTC.

V is TRBV6-5 and J is TRBJ1-1; D uncertain. Trimming removed 8 bases at V and 3 bases at J, with 13 bases between. CDR3 length: 13 amino acids. Germline values: CDR1 MNHEY, CDR2 SVGAGI. As DNA, the CDR3 is TGTGCCAGCGCCCTGGGTCCGGACACTGAAGCTTTCTTT. Translation gives CASALGPDTEAFF.

This clone was recorded once. The gene calls are TRBV5-8 and TRBJ2-4; D unclear. The germline V gene encodes CDR1 SGHTS and CDR2 YDEGEE. CDR3 size: 16 residues. V gave up 0 bases and J gave up 2 bases, with 12 bases separating them. This CDR3 reads CASSLGLALSKNIQYF. In DNA, the CDR3 is TGTGCCAGCAGCTTGGGTTTGGCTCTTTCCAAAAACATTCAGTACTTC.

This sequence joins TRBV5-1 and TRBJ1-2, with D unclear. The V end was cut by 0 bases, the J end by 6 bases, with 18 bases between. The CDR3 has 16 amino acids. Germline values: CDR1 SGHRS, CDR2 YFSETQ. The CDR3 DNA is TGCGCCAGCAGCTTGGATACCCGGGCCAGACTAAATGGCTACACCTTC. This codes for CASSLDTRARLNGYTF.

The count of this clone is one. J is TRBJ2-7 and V is TRBV5-6, with D possibly being TRBD1 or TRBD2 (5 bases each). Trimming shortened V by 2 bases and J by 4 bases, and 13 bases separated the two germline ends. The CDR3 totals 14 residues. Germline values: CDR1 SGHDT, CDR2 YYEEEE. The CDR3 region has the DNA TGTGCCAGCAGCTTCGGGGCAGGGCAGTACGAGCAGTACTTC. Residues: CASSFGAGQYEQYF.

The chain joins TRBV9 to TRBJ2-1; D is unresolved. Trimming removed 2 bases at V and 0 bases at J, with 12 bases between. The CDR3 sequence is 16 residues long. Looked up from germline, CDR1 is SGDLS and CDR2 is YYNGEE. For the CDR3, the DNA is TGTGCCAGCAGCGTCCGGGCCGAGAGCTCCTACAATGAGCAGTTCTTC. Amino acids: CASSVRAESSYNEQFF.